This is a list of T cell receptor beta chains from one sample in a study of T cell changes during pregnancy in multiple sclerosis. Data came from immunoSEQ multiplex PCR; TCRdb stores just in-frame clones and leaves some out. The repertoire consists of some 110,000 clones, with roughly 90% occurring once and the leading ten covering about 1.6%. Source: peripheral blood, taken in the third trimester of pregnancy. Every receptor here comes from a female donor with multiple sclerosis, enrolled in a pregnancy study. Both conserved end residues are part of each CDR3. D genes are given only for firm matches. Clone size appears in some rows only: once, few, many, or a class for an expanded clone.

clone size	D gene	V gene	J gene	CDR3 DNA	CDR3 protein
NA	NA	TRBV7-8	TRBJ1-1	TGTGCCAGCAGCTTAACTGGTAACACTGAAGCTTTCTTT	CASSLTGNTEAFF
NA	TRBD1	TRBV6-1	TRBJ1-6	TGTGCCAGCAGTGTTGTAGGGACAGGGGGTTCACCCCTCCACTTT	CASSVVGTGGSPLHF
NA	TRBD2	TRBV18	TRBJ2-3	TGTGCCAGCTCACCAGGGACTAGCGGAGGCGATACGCAGTATTTT	CASSPGTSGGDTQYF
NA	NA	TRBV7-2	TRBJ1-2	TGTGCCAGCAGCCCCGACCGGACAGTTCTGCCTCCTGGCTACACCTTC	CASSPDRTVLPPGYTF
NA	TRBD1	TRBV9	TRBJ2-3	TGTGCCAGCAGCCGGGACAGCAGGACAGATACGCAGTATTTT	CASSRDSRTDTQYF
once	NA	TRBV7-2	TRBJ2-2	TGTGCCGCAAGGGAAGGGGCGGACGGGGAGCTGTTTTTT	CAAREGADGELFF
NA	TRBD2	TRBV7-2	TRBJ2-1	TGTGCCAGCAGCTTAGACTCTCTCTGGCTAGCGGGGGGAAATGAGCAGTTCTTC	CASSLDSLWLAGGNEQFF
NA	NA	TRBV7-6	TRBJ2-1	TGTGCCGGCAGCTTAGGCGGGGGCACACCCTCCTACAATGAGCAGTTCTTC	CAGSLGGGTPSYNEQFF
NA	NA	TRBV6-1	TRBJ2-1	TGTGCCAGCAGCGGACAGTACAATGAGCAGTTCTTC	CASSGQYNEQFF
NA	NA	TRBV10-3	TRBJ1-3	TGTGCCATCAGTGAGTCGAGCAGGCCCTCTGGAAACACCATATATTTT	CAISESSRPSGNTIYF
NA	NA	TRBV2	TRBJ2-7	TGTGCCAGCAGTGAGCAGTCCTTCCTTGAGCAGTACTTC	CASSEQSFLEQYF
few	TRBD1	TRBV7-9	TRBJ1-2	TGTGCCAGCAGAAGTGACAGGGTCTATGGCTACACCTTC	CASRSDRVYGYTF
NA	TRBD2	TRBV27	TRBJ2-3	TGTGCCAGCACCACTAGCGGGAGTCCCACAGATACGCAGTATTTT	CASTTSGSPTDTQYF
NA	TRBD1	TRBV19	TRBJ2-7	TGTGCCACCAAAATGGACAGGGGCTCCTACGAGCAGTACTTC	CATKMDRGSYEQYF
NA	TRBD1	TRBV5-6	TRBJ1-1	TGTGCCAGCACCGGGACAGGGAGTTTGAACACTGAAGCTTTCTTT	CASTGTGSLNTEAFF
once	NA	TRBV5-1	TRBJ2-3	TGCGCCAGCAGCTTGGACTTACCAAGCACAGATACGCAGTATTTT	CASSLDLPSTDTQYF
NA	TRBD1	TRBV28	TRBJ1-1	TGTGCCAGCATCACGGACAGGGTGATCACTGAAGCTTTCTTT	CASITDRVITEAFF
once	NA	TRBV19	TRBJ2-5	TGTGCCAGTAGTCTCGGGACTCAAGAGACCCAGTACTTC	CASSLGTQETQYF
NA	TRBD2	TRBV5-4	TRBJ2-2	TGTGCCAGCAGCCTAACTAGCGGGGGGAACACCGGGGAGCTGTTTTTT	CASSLTSGGNTGELFF
NA	TRBD1	TRBV5-1	TRBJ1-1	TGCGCCAGCAGCTTAGGACAGGGTCGCGACACTGAAGCTTTCTTT	CASSLGQGRDTEAFF